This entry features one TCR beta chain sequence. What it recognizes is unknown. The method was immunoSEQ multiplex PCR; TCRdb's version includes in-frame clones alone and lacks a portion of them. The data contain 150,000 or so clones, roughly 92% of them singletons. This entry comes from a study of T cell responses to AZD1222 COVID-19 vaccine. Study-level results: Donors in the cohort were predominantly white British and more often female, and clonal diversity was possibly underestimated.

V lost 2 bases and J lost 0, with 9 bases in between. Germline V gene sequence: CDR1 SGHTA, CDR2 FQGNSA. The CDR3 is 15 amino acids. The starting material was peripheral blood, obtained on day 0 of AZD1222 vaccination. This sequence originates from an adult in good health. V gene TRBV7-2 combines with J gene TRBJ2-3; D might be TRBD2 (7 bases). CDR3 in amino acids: CASSLRGGSTDTQYF. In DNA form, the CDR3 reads TGTGCCAGCAGCTTAAGGGGGGGGAGCACAGATACGCAGTATTTT.